These 17 T cell receptor beta chains were sequenced from one sample in a study of blood T cell repertoires in COVID-19. Clones were sequenced by immunoSEQ multiplex PCR, and TCRdb holds only the in-frame ones, with some missing. The sample consists of roughly 300,000 clones, roughly 85% of them appearing once. The material sequenced was PBMCs or T cells enriched from blood (not recorded which). All receptors come from a woman aged 35 to 49 with acute COVID-19.

V is TRBV15 and J is TRBJ2-7; D remains ambiguous. The germline gives CDR1 LNHNV, CDR2 YYDKDF (reference sequence). CDR3 size: 15 residues. V lost 0 bases to trimming and J lost 2 bases, with 11 bases between them. The CDR3 DNA reads TGTGCCACCAGCAGAGATCCCACAGTTGCCTACGAGCAGTACTTC. Translating gives CATSRDPTVAYEQYF.

The rearrangement uses TRBV11-3 and TRBJ2-1; 12 bases are a match to TRBD1. This CDR3 contains 14 residues. Germline assignment: CDR1 SGHNT and CDR2 YENEEA. J was trimmed by 9 bases and V by 3 bases; bases with no gene match: 3. CDR3 region: CASSLGQGAREQFF. The CDR3 DNA reads TGTGCCAGCAGCTTGGGACAGGGGGCCCGTGAGCAGTTCTTC.

The rearrangement links TRBV12-3 or TRBV12-4 to TRBJ2-3, with D uncertain. The CDR3 sequence is 11 residues long. Trimming pared 4 bases from V and 10 bases from J, leaving 9 bases between. The CDR3 protein is CASSSGLAQYF. The CDR3 nucleotides are TGTGCCAGCAGTTCAGGTCTCGCGCAGTATTTT.

The chain combines TRBV27 with TRBJ2-3; possible D gene TRBD2, 6 bases. Trimming removed 3 bases at V and 8 bases at J, with 18 bases between. Per germline, CDR1 MNHEY and CDR2 SMNVEV (reference sequence). This CDR3 region has 15 residues. The CDR3 DNA reads TGTGCCAGCAGTTTCCCGGGAGAGCTCGGAGGTACGCAGTATTTT. Translating gives CASSFPGELGGTQYF.

The V and J genes are TRBV7-2 and TRBJ2-2, with TRBD2 matching over 7 bases. The V segment lost 2 bases and the J segment 7 bases; nucleotides outside the gene matches: 7. This CDR3 is 15 amino acids long. Germline V gene data show CDR1 as SGHTA and CDR2 as FQGNSA. The CDR3 nucleotides are TGTGCCAGCAGCTTAAGCGGGGCCAACCGCGGGGAGCTGTTTTTT. This encodes CASSLSGANRGELFF. The whole variable domain, filled in from reference TRBV7-2 and TRBJ2-2, reads GAGVSQSPSNKVTEKGKDVELRCDPISGHTALYWYRQSLGQGLEFLIYFQGNSAPDKSGLPSDRFSAERTGGSVSTLTIQRTQQEDSAVYLCASSLSGANRGELFFGEGSRLTVL.

This chain links TRBV12-3 or TRBV12-4 with TRBJ2-3, with D perhaps matching TRBD1 (5 bases). With 7 bases removed from V and 2 bases from J, the gap between germline ends came to 10 bases. This CDR3 comprises 13 residues. CDR3 in DNA: TGTGCCAGCAACGAGGACAACACAGATACGCAGTATTTT. Translating it yields CASNEDNTDTQYF.

The CDR3 region has the DNA TGCGCCAGCAGTGAGTCCCACTGGACTAGCGGGACGTACGAGCAGTACTTC. Encoded protein: CASSESHWTSGTYEQYF. The genes are TRBV10-1 and TRBJ2-7; the match to TRBD2 covers 12 bases. V lost 0 bases to trimming and J lost 4 bases; unmatched junction nucleotides: 7. Germline-derived CDR1 and CDR2 are WNHNN and SYGVQD (reference sequence). This CDR3 is 17 amino acids long.

The chain joins TRBV5-4 to TRBJ1-1; no definite D call. The CDR3 consists of 15 residues. CDR1 and CDR2 (germline): SGHNT, YYREEE (reference sequence). The ends were cut back, 1 base at V and 7 bases at J, with 17 bases in the middle. The CDR3 DNA follows: TGTGCCAGCAGCTTGCAGTTGACGGGTTACGGTGAAGCTTTCTTT. Amino acid sequence: CASSLQLTGYGEAFF.

The chain couples TRBV6-2 or TRBV6-3 to TRBJ1-5, with TRBD1 identical over 8 bases. CDR1 is MNHEY and CDR2 is SVGEGT in the germline V gene. The CDR3 is 15 amino acids. The J segment lost 6 bases and the V segment lost 4 bases, leaving 8 bases of the junction unmatched. This CDR3 reads CASSLGQGSGQPQHF. CDR3 in DNA: TGTGCCAGCAGTTTAGGACAGGGCTCGGGTCAGCCCCAGCATTTT.

V is TRBV2 and J is TRBJ2-7, with 16 bases fitting TRBD2. Germline V lookup: CDR1 SNHLY, CDR2 FYNNEI. The length of the CDR3 is 16 residues. V dropped 4 bases and J dropped 4; count of bases not matched to a gene: 4. The CDR3 sequence is CASSALGLAGGYEQYF. Written as DNA, the CDR3 is TGTGCCAGCAGTGCCCTGGGACTAGCGGGAGGGTACGAGCAGTACTTC.

The gene calls are TRBV28 and TRBJ2-7, with D possibly TRBD1 on 5 matching bases. V was pared by 7 bases and J by 3 bases, with 13 bases between. The CDR3 is 13 residues long. Looked up from germline, CDR1 is MDHEN and CDR2 is SYDVKM. The CDR3 loop is CASTPWGSYEQYF. The CDR3 DNA is TGTGCCAGCACCCCGTGGGGCAGCTACGAGCAGTACTTC. The whole variable domain, remainder taken from reference TRBV28 and TRBJ2-7, is DVKVTQSSRYLVKRTGEKVFLECVQDMDHENMFWYRQDPGLGLRLIYFSYDVKMKEKGDIPEGYSVSREKKERFSLILESASTNQTSMYLCASTPWGSYEQYFGPGTRLTVT.

The table lists this clone with a count of one. CDR3 loop: CASSSGLIGRASYEQYF. In DNA form, the CDR3 reads TGTGCCAGCAGCTCAGGCCTCATCGGGAGGGCCTCCTACGAGCAGTACTTC. The chain employs TRBV7-2 and TRBJ2-7; the match to TRBD2 covers 8 bases. Germline lookup yields CDR1 SGHTA and CDR2 FQGNSA. The CDR3 contains 17 residues. V lost 4 bases to trimming and J lost 0 bases; unmatched junction nucleotides: 11.

This chain uses TRBV24-1 with TRBJ2-1; 9 bases agree with TRBD2. Germline V gene lookup returns CDR1 KGHDR and CDR2 SFDVKD. The V and J ends lost 3 bases and 5 bases, in that order; junction bases with no gene match: 7. The CDR3 is 16 amino acids. The CDR3: CATSDRLAGPNNEQFF. CDR3 coding DNA: TGTGCCACCAGTGATCGCCTAGCGGGACCAAACAATGAGCAGTTCTTC.

The chain recombines TRBV13 with TRBJ2-7; a possible D gene is TRBD2 (6 bases). The CDR3 is made up of 16 amino acids. V was cut by 4 bases and J by 0 bases, with 16 bases left in between. Germline V lookup: CDR1 PRHDT, CDR2 FYEKMQ (reference sequence). The CDR3 DNA reads TGTGCCAGCAGCTCCAGTTATAGCGGCAGCTCCTACGAGCAGTACTTC. Amino acid sequence: CASSSSYSGSSYEQYF.

This chain links TRBV19 with TRBJ2-1; D might be TRBD2 (5 bases). The ends were cut back, 3 bases at V and 8 bases at J, with 20 bases in the middle. The CDR3 runs 16 residues. Per the germline V gene, CDR1 is LNHDA and CDR2 is SQIVND (reference sequence). CDR3 sequence (DNA): TGTGCCAGTAGTATGGAGGAGCACGACGTCTTGGATGAGCAGTTCTTC. Its protein is CASSMEEHDVLDEQFF.

V is TRBV4-3 and J is TRBJ2-7, with 12 bases identical to TRBD2. The CDR3 consists of 17 residues. V was pared by 0 bases and J by 7 bases, with 10 bases of the junction left unmatched. Looked up from germline, CDR1 is LGHNA and CDR2 is YSLEER. As DNA, the CDR3 is TGCGCCAGCAGCCAAGAGCCTAGCGGGGGGGCGTCGGGAGAGCAGTACTTC. Encoded protein: CASSQEPSGGASGEQYF.

V gene TRBV28 combines with J gene TRBJ1-5; D gene ambiguous. The V end was cut by 6 bases, the J end by 7 bases, with 10 bases between. CDR3 size: 12 residues. Looked up from germline, CDR1 is MDHEN and CDR2 is SYDVKM. CDR3 coding DNA: TGTGCCAGCAGAAGCTTCCCCCAGCCCCAGCATTTT. Its translation is CASRSFPQPQHF.